This T cell receptor beta chain originates from a study of beta chain features in type 1 diabetes. The overall study: In all, approximately 110 million sorted cells from all samples were analyzed. Points from the study as a whole: Any role of HLA type in TCRB rearrangement remained unresolved here.

Investigators reverse transcribed all isolated RNA, so they sequenced expressed TCRB transcripts. Method: immunoSEQ multiplex PCR; TCRdb's copy keeps in-frame clones and lacks some. The sample has about 220,000 clones; roughly 10% are singletons. Trimming removed 0 bases at V and 2 bases at J, with 12 bases between. Germline V gene sequence: CDR1 GTSNPN, CDR2 SVGIG (reference sequence). This CDR3 region has 15 residues. Only a few counts were recorded for this clone. Its antigen is currently unknown. The sample comprised central memory CD4+ T cells from blood. This receptor was obtained from a man between 18 and 29 years old in good health. V gene TRBV30 combines with J gene TRBJ2-3; D unresolved. CDR3 sequence reads: CAWSVTRLPTDTQYF. CDR3 bases: TGTGCCTGGAGTGTAACCAGACTCCCCACAGATACGCAGTATTTT.